This record covers a single T cell receptor (beta chain). Its antigen is undetermined. This sample stems from a study of T-cell reconstitution after alpha-beta-depleted transplantation in children. Study findings and constraints: Approximately two months post-transplant, alpha-beta T cells reportedly originated from several hundred expanded graft clones. At one year after transplant, newly produced T cells mostly accounted for T-cell counts and diversity.

It was with unique molecular identifiers that the TCRbeta library was prepared. One entry per CDR3 protein, called by TCRdb with MiXCR from the PCR reads. The sample contains under 250,000 distinct CDR3 sequences, 24% of which appear only once. The sequence came from a female patient aged 2-10 years who had a stem cell transplant for congenital amegakaryocytic thrombocytopenia, so the T cells may come from the graft donor. The sample was PBMCs, mostly from graft donor cells, taken 360 days after TCRalphabeta/CD19-depleted stem cell transplant.

The CDR3 reads CASSDGRLPVGGTDTQYF. The CDR3 nucleotides read TGTGCCAGCAGTGACGGTAGACTTCCCGTCGGGGGCACAGATACGCAGTATTTT. The gene calls are TRBV6-1 and TRBJ2-3; D is possibly TRBD2 (5 bases). Germline loops: CDR1 MNHNS, CDR2 SASEGT. V was trimmed by 3 bases and J by 1 base, leaving 20 bases between them. This CDR3 is built from 18 residues.